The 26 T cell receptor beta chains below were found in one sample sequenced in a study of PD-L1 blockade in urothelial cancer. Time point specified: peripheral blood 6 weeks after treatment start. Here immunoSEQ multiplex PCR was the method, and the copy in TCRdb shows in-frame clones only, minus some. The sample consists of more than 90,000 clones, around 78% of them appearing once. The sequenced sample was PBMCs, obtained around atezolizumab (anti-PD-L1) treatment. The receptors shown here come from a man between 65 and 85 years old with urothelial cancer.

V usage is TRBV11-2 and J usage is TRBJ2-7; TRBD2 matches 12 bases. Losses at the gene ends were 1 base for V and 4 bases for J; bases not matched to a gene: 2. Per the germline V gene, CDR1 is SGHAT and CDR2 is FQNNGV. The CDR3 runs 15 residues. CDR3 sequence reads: CASSLVTSGGYEQYF. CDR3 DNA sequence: TGTGCCAGCAGCTTAGTCACTAGCGGGGGGTACGAGCAGTACTTC.

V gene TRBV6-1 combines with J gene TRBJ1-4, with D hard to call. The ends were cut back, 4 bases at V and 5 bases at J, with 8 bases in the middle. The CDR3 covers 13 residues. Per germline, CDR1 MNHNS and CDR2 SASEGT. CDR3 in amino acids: CASSVRENEKLFF. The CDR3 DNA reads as TGTGCCAGCAGTGTGAGAGAGAATGAAAAACTGTTTTTT.

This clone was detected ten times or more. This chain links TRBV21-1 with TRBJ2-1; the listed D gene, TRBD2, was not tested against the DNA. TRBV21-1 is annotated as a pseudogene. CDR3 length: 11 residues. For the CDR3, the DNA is TGTGCCAGCAGCCCTAGGTGTGAGCAGTTCTTC. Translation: CASSPRCEQFF.

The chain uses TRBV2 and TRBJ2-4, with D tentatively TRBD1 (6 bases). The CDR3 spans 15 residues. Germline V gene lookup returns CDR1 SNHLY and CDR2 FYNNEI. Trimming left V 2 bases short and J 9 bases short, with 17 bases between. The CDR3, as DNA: TGTGCCAGCAGTGAATTATGGGGGCCAGGAGTCATTCAGTACTTC. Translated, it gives CASSELWGPGVIQYF.

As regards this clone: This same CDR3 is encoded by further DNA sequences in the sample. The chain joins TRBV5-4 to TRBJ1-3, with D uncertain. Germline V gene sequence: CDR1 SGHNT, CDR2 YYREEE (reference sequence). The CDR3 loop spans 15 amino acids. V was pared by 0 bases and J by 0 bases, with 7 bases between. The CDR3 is CASSLGAGSGNTIYF. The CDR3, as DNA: TGTGCCAGCAGCTTGGGGGCAGGCTCTGGAAACACCATATATTTT.

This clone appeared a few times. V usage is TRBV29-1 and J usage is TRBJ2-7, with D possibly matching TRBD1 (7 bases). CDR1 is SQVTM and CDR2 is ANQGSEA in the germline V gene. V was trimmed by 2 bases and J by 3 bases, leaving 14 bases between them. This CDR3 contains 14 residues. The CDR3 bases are TGCAGCGTTGAATTGACAGGGACTTACTACGAGCAGTACTTC. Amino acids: CSVELTGTYYEQYF.

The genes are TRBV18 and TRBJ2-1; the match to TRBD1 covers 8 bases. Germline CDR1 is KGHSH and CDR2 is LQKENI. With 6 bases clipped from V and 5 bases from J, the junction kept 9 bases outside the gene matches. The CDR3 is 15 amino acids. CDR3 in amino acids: CASSQDRDRDNEQFF. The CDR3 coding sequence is TGTGCCAGCTCCCAGGACAGGGATCGAGACAATGAGCAGTTCTTC.

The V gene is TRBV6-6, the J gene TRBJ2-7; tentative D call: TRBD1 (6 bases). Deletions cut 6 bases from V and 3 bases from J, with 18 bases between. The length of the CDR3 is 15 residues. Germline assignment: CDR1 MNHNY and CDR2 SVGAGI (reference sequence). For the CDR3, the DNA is TGTGCCAGCAGCCCCTCGAAAGGGGGAGTCTACGAGCAGTACTTC. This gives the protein CASSPSKGGVYEQYF.

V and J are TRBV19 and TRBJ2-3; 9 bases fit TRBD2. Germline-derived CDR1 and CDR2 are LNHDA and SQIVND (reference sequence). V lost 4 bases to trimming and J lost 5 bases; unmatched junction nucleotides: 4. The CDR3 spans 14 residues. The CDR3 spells CASSSGGAGDTQYF. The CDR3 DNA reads TGTGCCAGTAGTAGCGGGGGGGCCGGAGATACGCAGTATTTT.

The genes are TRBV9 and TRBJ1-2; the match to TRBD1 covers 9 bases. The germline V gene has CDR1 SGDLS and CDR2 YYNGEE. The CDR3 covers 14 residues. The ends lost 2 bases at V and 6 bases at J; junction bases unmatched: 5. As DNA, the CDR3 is TGTGCCAGCAGCGTCGGGACAGGGTTTGATGGCTACACCTTC. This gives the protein CASSVGTGFDGYTF. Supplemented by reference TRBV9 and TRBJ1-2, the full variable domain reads DSGVTQTPKHLITATGQRVTLRCSPRSGDLSVYWYQQSLDQGLQFLIQYYNGEERAKGNILERFSAQQFPDLHSELNLSSLELGDSALYFCASSVGTGFDGYTFGSGTRLTVV.

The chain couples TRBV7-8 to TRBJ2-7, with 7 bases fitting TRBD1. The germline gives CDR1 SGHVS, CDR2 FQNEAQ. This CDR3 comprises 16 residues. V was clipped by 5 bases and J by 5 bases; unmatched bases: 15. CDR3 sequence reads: CASSPYPQTGTHEQYF. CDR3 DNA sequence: TGTGCCAGCAGCCCCTATCCACAGACAGGGACCCACGAGCAGTACTTC.

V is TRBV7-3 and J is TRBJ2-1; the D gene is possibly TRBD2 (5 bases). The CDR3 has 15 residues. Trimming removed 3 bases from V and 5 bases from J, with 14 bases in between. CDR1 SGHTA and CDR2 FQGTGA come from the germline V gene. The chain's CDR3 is CASSLGTAANNEQFF. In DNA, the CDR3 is TGTGCCAGCAGCTTGGGCACAGCGGCCAACAATGAGCAGTTCTTC. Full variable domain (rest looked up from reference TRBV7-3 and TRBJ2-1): GAGVSQTPSNKVTEKGKYVELRCDPISGHTALYWYRQSLGQGPEFLIYFQGTGAADDSGLPNDRFFAVRPEGSVSTLKIQRTERGDSAVYLCASSLGTAANNEQFFGPGTRLTVL.

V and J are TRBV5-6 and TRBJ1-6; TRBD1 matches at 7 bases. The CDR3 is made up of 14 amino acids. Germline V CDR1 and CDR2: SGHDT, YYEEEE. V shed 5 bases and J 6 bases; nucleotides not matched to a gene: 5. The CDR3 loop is CASRPGQTNSPLHF. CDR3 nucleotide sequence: TGTGCCAGCAGGCCGGGACAGACTAATTCACCCCTCCACTTT. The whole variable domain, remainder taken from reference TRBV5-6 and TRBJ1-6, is DAGVTQSPTHLIKTRGQQVTLRCSPKSGHDTVSWYQQALGQGPQFIFQYYEEEERQRGNFPDRFSGHQFPNYSSELNVNALLLGDSALYLCASRPGQTNSPLHFGNGTRLTVT.

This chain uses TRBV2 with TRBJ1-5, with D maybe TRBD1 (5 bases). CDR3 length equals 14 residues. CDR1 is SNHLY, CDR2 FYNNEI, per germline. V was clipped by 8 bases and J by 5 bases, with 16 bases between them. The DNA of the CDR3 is TGTGCCAGCGGGTGGGGGGGGAGGGATCAGCCCCAGCATTTT. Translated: CASGWGGRDQPQHF.

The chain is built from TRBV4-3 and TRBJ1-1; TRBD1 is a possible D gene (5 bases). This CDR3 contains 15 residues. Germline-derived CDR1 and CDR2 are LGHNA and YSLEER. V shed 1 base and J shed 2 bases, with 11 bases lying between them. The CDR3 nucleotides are TGCGCCAGCAGCCAAGGTATTCAGGGAAACACTGAAGCTTTCTTT. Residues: CASSQGIQGNTEAFF.

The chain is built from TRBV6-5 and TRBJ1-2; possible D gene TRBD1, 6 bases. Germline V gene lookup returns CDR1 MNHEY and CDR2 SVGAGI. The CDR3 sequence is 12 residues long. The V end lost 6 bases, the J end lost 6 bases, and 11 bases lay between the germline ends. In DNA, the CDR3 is TGTGCCAGCAGGACACAGGGTGATGGCTACACCTTC. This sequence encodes CASRTQGDGYTF.

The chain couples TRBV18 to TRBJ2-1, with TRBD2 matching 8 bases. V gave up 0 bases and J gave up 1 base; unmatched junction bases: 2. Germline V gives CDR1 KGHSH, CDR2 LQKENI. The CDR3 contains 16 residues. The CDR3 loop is CASSPPIAGSYNEQFF. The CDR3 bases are TGTGCCAGCTCACCACCAATAGCGGGGTCCTACAATGAGCAGTTCTTC. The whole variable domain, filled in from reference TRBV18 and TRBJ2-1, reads NAGVMQNPRHLVRRRGQEARLRCSPMKGHSHVYWYRQLPEEGLKFMVYLQKENIIDESGMPKERFSAEFPKEGPSILRIQQVVRGDSAAYFCASSPPIAGSYNEQFFGPGTRLTVL.

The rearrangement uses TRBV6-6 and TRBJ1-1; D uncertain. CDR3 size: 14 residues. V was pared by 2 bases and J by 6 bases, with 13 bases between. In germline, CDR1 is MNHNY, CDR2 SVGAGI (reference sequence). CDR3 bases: TGTGCCAGCAGTTACATGGAGAGTCGGGCTGAAGCTTTCTTT. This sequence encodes CASSYMESRAEAFF.

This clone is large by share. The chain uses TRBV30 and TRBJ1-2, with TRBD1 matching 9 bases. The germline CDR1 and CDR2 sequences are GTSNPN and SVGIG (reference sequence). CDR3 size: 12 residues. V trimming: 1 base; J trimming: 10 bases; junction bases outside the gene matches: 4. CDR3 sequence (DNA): TGTGCCTGGAGTGCTGACAGGGGGGACTACACCTTC. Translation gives CAWSADRGDYTF.

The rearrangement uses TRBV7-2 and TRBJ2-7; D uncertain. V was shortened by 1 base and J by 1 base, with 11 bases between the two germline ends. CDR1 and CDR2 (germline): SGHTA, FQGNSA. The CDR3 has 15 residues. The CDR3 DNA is TGTGCCAGCAGCTTAGATCTCGTCCCTTCCTACGAGCAGTACTTC. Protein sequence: CASSLDLVPSYEQYF.

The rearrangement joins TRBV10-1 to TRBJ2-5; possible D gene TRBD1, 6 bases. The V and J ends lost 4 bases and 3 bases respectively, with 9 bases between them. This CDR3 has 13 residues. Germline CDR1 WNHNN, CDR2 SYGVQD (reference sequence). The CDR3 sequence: CASSASGEETQYF. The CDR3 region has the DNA TGCGCCAGCAGTGCTTCAGGGGAAGAGACCCAGTACTTC.

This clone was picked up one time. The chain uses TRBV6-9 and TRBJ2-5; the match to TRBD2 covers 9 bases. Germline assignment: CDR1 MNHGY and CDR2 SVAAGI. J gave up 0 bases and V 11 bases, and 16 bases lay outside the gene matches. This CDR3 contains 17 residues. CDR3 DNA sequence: TGTGCCTCCGTCTCGCGCGGGGGGGAGCCGTACCAAGAGACCCAGTACTTC. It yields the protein CASVSRGGEPYQETQYF.

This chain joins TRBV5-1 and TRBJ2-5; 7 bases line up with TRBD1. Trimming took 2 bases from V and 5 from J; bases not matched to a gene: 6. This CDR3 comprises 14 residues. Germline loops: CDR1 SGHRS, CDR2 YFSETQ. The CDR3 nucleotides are TGCGCCAGCAGCTTAAGAGGGGGCGCGGAGACCCAGTACTTC. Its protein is CASSLRGGAETQYF.

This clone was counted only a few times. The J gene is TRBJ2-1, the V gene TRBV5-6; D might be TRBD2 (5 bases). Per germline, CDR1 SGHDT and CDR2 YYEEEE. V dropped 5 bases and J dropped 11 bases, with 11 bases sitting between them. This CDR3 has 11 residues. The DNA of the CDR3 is TGTGCCAGCAGTGAGGGCGCTAAGCAGTTCTTC. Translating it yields CASSEGAKQFF.

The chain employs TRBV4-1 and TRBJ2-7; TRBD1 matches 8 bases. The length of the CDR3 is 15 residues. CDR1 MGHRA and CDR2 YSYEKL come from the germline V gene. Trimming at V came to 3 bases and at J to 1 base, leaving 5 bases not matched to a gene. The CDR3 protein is CASSHGTGRSYEQYF. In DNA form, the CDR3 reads TGCGCCAGCAGCCATGGGACAGGAAGATCCTACGAGCAGTACTTC.

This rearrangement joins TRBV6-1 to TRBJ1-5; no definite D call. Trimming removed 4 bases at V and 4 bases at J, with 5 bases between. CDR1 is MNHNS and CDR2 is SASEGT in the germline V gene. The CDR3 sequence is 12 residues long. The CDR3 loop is CASSAGNQPQHF. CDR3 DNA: TGTGCCAGCAGTGCGGGGAATCAGCCCCAGCATTTT.